Each of the 13 T cell receptor beta chains below was sequenced from the same sample in a study of T cell repertoires in cytomegalovirus infection. MiXCR, applied by TCRdb to the reads, yields one record per CDR3 protein. The sample lists some 320,000 distinct CDR3 sequences, over 7.5% seen once, with roughly 4% in the top ten. The source material was PBMCs. These receptors all come from a human donor in good health (CMV status not recorded). Some clones in this sample may be carry-over from other donors' samples.

The rearrangement links TRBV2 to TRBJ2-7; perhaps TRBD2 as D (6 bases). The V and J ends lost 7 bases and 0 bases respectively, with 16 bases between them. From germline, CDR1 is SNHLY and CDR2 FYNNEI. There are 15 residues in the CDR3. CDR3 DNA: TGTGCCAGCAAGGTTATAGCGACTAGCTCCTACGAGCAGTACTTC. Its protein product is CASKVIATSSYEQYF.

This clonotype was observed many times. The chain uses TRBV7-2 and TRBJ2-1, with 7 bases lining up with TRBD2. Germline V CDR1 and CDR2: SGHTA, FQGNSA. V lost 2 bases and J lost 0; bases outside the gene matches: 13. This CDR3 spans 19 amino acids. The CDR3 is CASSLRYSWRGSSYNEQFF. CDR3 DNA: TGTGCCAGCAGCTTACGTTATAGCTGGCGGGGGAGCTCCTACAATGAGCAGTTCTTC.

The gene calls are TRBV12-3 or TRBV12-4 and TRBJ2-1; D may correspond to TRBD1 or TRBD2 (5 bases each). V lost 0 bases, J lost 3 bases, and 12 bases lay in between. The CDR3 has 16 amino acids. The CDR3 DNA reads TGTGCCAGCAGTTTAGCACCGGGACCTCTCTACAATGAGCAGTTCTTC. Translated: CASSLAPGPLYNEQFF.

The J gene is TRBJ1-3, the V gene TRBV7-2; D is ambiguous. The CDR3 is 15 residues long. The V end lost 1 base, the J end lost 4 bases, and 11 bases lay between the germline ends. The germline CDR1 and CDR2 sequences are SGHTA and FQGNSA. This chain's CDR3 is CASSLGETRGNTIYF. For the CDR3, the DNA is TGTGCCAGCAGCTTAGGCGAGACACGAGGAAACACCATATATTTT.

The table lists this clonotype with a count of one. This may come from a read error, since a much larger clone is one base off. The chain uses TRBV19 and TRBJ1-5; D call uncertain. This CDR3 contains 13 residues. Trimming removed 1 base at V and 3 bases at J, with 4 bases between. Germline V gene sequence: CDR1 LNHDA, CDR2 SQIVND (reference sequence). CDR3 sequence (DNA): TGTGCCAGTAGTATAGGTGACAATCAGCCCCAGCATTTT. This translates into CASSIGDNQPQHF.

The chain carries TRBV20-1 and TRBJ1-6, with D perhaps TRBD1 (6 bases). Germline-derived CDR1 and CDR2 are DFQATT and SNEGSKA (reference sequence). V gave up 3 bases and J gave up 5 bases, with 20 bases separating them. The CDR3 is made up of 17 amino acids. The CDR3 here is CSARGIRGGLDNSPLHF. CDR3 DNA: TGCAGTGCTAGGGGGATCAGGGGTGGTCTCGATAATTCACCCCTCCACTTT.

This chain uses TRBV6-5 with TRBJ2-7; D ambiguous. V shed 0 bases and J shed 1 base, with 16 bases lying between them. The CDR3 sequence is 17 residues long. CDR1 and CDR2 from the germline V gene are MNHEY and SVGAGI. CDR3 residues: CASSYSKSRRLSYEQYF. CDR3 coding DNA: TGTGCCAGCAGTTACTCGAAAAGTCGTAGACTTTCCTACGAGCAGTACTTC.

The chain uses TRBV29-1 and TRBJ2-1; D remains unclear. This CDR3 contains 13 residues. V was trimmed by 6 bases and J by 4 bases, leaving 13 bases between them. CDR1 SQVTM and CDR2 ANQGSEA come from the germline V gene. The CDR3 spells CSVVTVGYNEQFF. CDR3 in DNA: TGCAGCGTCGTGACTGTGGGTTACAATGAGCAGTTCTTC.

This clonotype was counted many times. The chain employs TRBV7-6 and TRBJ1-1; 7 nucleotides line up with TRBD1. The CDR3 covers 14 residues. CDR1 and CDR2 (germline): SGHVS, FNYEAQ. The junction had 2 bases not matched to a gene; V was cut back by 4 bases and J by 0 bases. The CDR3 coding sequence is TGTGCCAGCAGCTCGGGACAGATGAACACTGAAGCTTTCTTT. Translation gives CASSSGQMNTEAFF.

The rearrangement joins TRBV20-1 to TRBJ2-1, with 8 bases that match TRBD1. Germline values: CDR1 DFQATT, CDR2 SNEGSKA (reference sequence). The CDR3 length is 12 residues. Trimming removed 3 bases from V and 10 bases from J; junction bases left unmatched: 5. The CDR3 DNA reads TGCAGTGCTAGGCCAGGGGGCAGGGAGCAGTTCTTC. It translates to CSARPGGREQFF.

The chain links TRBV28 to TRBJ1-2; no firm D call. CDR3 length: 13 residues. V was clipped by 3 bases and J by 8 bases, with 13 bases between them. Germline lookup yields CDR1 MDHEN and CDR2 SYDVKM. The CDR3 DNA sequence: TGTGCCAGCAGTTTCGGGAGGGCGCAGGGCTACACCTTC. This sequence encodes CASSFGRAQGYTF.

This clonotype has at least ten counts. The germline gene is not matched at one end of the junction; a read error may be the cause. V usage is TRBV7-2 and J usage is TRBJ2-7, with 11 bases identical to TRBD2. The CDR3 covers 15 residues. Germline CDR1 SGHTA, CDR2 FQGNSA. The CDR3: CASTLVTSGSDEQYF. The CDR3 DNA is TGTGCCAGCACCTTAGTCACTAGCGGGAGTGACGAGCAGTACTTC.

The V and J genes are TRBV20-1 and TRBJ2-7; 9 bases align to TRBD1. The junction had 10 bases not matched to a gene; V was cut back by 6 bases and J by 4 bases. In germline, CDR1 is DFQATT, CDR2 SNEGSKA (reference sequence). The CDR3 sequence is 14 residues long. The CDR3 is CSASDRGEGYEQYF. The CDR3 DNA is TGCAGTGCCTCGGACAGGGGAGAAGGATACGAGCAGTACTTC.